This record concerns one T cell receptor beta chain sequence. Its antigen remains unidentified. Germline values: CDR1 SGHTA, CDR2 FQGNSA. Trimming pared 5 bases from V and 4 bases from J, leaving 17 bases between. The length of the CDR3 is 15 residues. Via MiXCR, TCRdb re-called the 5' RACE reads, giving one row per CDR3 protein. The sample lists over 300,000 distinct CDR3 sequences, 20% to 25% occurring once. This sample was taken from a study of T-cell memory formation after mild COVID-19. Study details: TCR clusters largely stayed donor specific.

The study's findings and limits: Specificity for SARS-CoV-2 was not confirmed among the second-wave clones peaking on day 37. Contracting clones from day 15 to 85 had balanced CD4/CD8; later expanders favoured CD4+.

The source is a man between 18 and 35 years old who had mild COVID-19 (a few samples of this study predate the infection). Cell type and time point are not known. The sequenced material came from PBMCs or a T cell subset sorted from them (not recorded which). This rearrangement joins TRBV7-2 to TRBJ1-2, with D possibly TRBD1 on 6 matching bases. The CDR3 sequence: CASSPNRVGGYGYTF. CDR3 sequence (DNA): TGTGCCAGCAGCCCGAACAGGGTCGGAGGCTATGGCTACACCTTC. The variable domain in full, with the rest retrieved from reference TRBV7-2 and TRBJ1-2, is GAGVSQSPSNKVTEKGKDVELRCDPISGHTALYWYRQSLGQGLEFLIYFQGNSAPDKSGLPSDRFSAERTGGSVSTLTIQRTQQEDSAVYLCASSPNRVGGYGYTFGSGTRLTVV.